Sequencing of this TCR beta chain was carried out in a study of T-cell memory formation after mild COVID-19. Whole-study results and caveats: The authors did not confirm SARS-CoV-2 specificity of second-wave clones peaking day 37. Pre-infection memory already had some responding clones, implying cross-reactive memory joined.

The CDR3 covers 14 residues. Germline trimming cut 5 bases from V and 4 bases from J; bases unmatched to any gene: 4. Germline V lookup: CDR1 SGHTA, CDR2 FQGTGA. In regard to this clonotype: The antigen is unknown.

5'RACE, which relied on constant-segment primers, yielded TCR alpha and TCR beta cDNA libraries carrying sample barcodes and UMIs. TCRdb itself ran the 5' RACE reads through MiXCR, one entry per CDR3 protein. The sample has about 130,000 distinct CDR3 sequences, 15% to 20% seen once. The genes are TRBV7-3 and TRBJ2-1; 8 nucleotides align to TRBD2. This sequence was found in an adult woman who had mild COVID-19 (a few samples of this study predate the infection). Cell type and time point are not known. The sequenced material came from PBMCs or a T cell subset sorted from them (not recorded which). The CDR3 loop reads CASSTSGSYNEQFF. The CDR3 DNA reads TGTGCCAGCAGCACAAGCGGGAGTTACAATGAGCAGTTCTTC.